The sequence of this TCR beta chain was determined in a study of shared clonotypes between healthy human individuals. The study's findings and limits: It was only blood that was sampled, and tissue repertoires likely differ.

The authors' processing: Junction-only sequences without quality scores came from ImmunoSEQ, so filtering differed. Sequenced by immunoSEQ multiplex PCR; TCRdb stores in-frame clones only, minus some. D and trimming were read from the DNA, whereas the V and J calls and clone size are those reported in that table. The sample has under 600,000 clones, less than 98% seen once. This CDR3 has 14 residues. Germline CDR1 and CDR2: LNHDA and SQIVND (reference sequence). Trimming cost V 4 bases and J 6 bases, with 14 bases left between them. As concerns this clone: Its antigen is as yet unknown.

V usage is TRBV19 and J usage is TRBJ2-3; D is possibly TRBD1 (5 bases). This clonotype originated in a woman aged 30 to 39 in good health. The specimen sequenced was naive CD4+ T cells sorted from blood. Regarding subset: CD45RA+ positively selected. As DNA, the CDR3 is TGTGCCAGTAGTAGGGCAGGGTCTTGGGATACGCAGTATTTT. Protein sequence: CASSRAGSWDTQYF.